The 27 T cell receptor beta chains below were found in one sample sequenced in a study of cytomegalovirus exposure and HLA in healthy donors (dated by TCRdb to about 2017). Libraries were prepared through the immunoSEQ multiplex PCR assay. The multiplex PCR relied on a mix of 60 forward primers for TCR Vbeta segments and 13 reverse primers for TCR Jbeta segments. Sourced from immuneACCESS, this table was stored by TCRdb with only in-frame sequences that have V and J called. A share of the clones is absent; for the studies checked, an unresolved V gene accounts for under half, and the remainder has no known explanation. The sample data list 95,000 to 150,000 clones, and less than 90% of these were observed just once. Approximately 20% of the sample is taken by the ten largest. The sequencing input was PBMCs. The receptors here all came from a man aged 18 to 29 in good health and CMV-seropositive.

This rearrangement joins TRBV9 to TRBJ2-7; 7 positions match TRBD1. With V trimmed by 2 bases and J by 0 bases, 5 bases remained unmatched. CDR1 and CDR2 (germline): SGDLS, YYNGEE. CDR3 length equals 15 residues. This CDR3 reads CASSVVPGGSYEQYF. CDR3 sequence (DNA): TGTGCCAGCAGCGTGGTCCCAGGGGGCTCCTACGAGCAGTACTTC.

This sequence joins TRBV5-5 and TRBJ2-3; TRBD2 is a possible D gene (6 bases). The V and J ends lost 0 bases and 0 bases respectively, with 14 bases between them. The CDR3 sequence is 17 residues long. Germline V gene data show CDR1 as SGHKS and CDR2 as YYEKEE (reference sequence). CDR3 loop: CASSLGPGGTSTDTQYF. The DNA for the CDR3 is TGTGCCAGCAGCTTGGGCCCTGGGGGGACTAGCACAGATACGCAGTATTTT.

As for this clone: Mismatch with germline at one junction end may stem from a read error. For the CDR3, the DNA is TGCAGCGTTGAAATGATAGGGACAGCCTATGAAGCTTTATTT. Its protein is CSVEMIGTAYEALF. The genes are TRBV29-1 and TRBJ1-1; 7 nucleotides line up with TRBD1. This CDR3 is 14 amino acids long. Per the germline V gene, CDR1 is SQVTM and CDR2 is ANQGSEA.

The gene calls are TRBV15 and TRBJ1-5, with D tentatively TRBD1 (6 bases). The germline V gene encodes CDR1 LNHNV and CDR2 YYDKDF (reference sequence). There are 14 residues in the CDR3. V gave up 6 bases and J gave up 2 bases, with 11 bases separating them. The CDR3 region is CATRGAYGNQPQHF. In DNA, the CDR3 is TGTGCCACCAGGGGGGCGTACGGCAATCAGCCCCAGCATTTT.

This clone was found a few times. This sequence may be a read error, since a much larger clone differs from it by one base. The genes are TRBV6-5 and TRBJ2-3; 8 bases agree with TRBD2. This CDR3 has 14 amino acids. Trimming cost V 5 bases and J 2 bases; bases outside gene matches: 3. Germline V lookup: CDR1 MNHEY, CDR2 SVGAGI. CDR3 amino acids: CASSNGGATDTQYF. CDR3 bases: TGTGCCAGCAGTAACGGGGGGGCCACAGATACGCAGTATTTT.

This sequence joins TRBV6-5 and TRBJ2-3; 9 nucleotides align to TRBD2. From germline, CDR1 is MNHEY and CDR2 SVGAGI. The V and J ends lost 6 bases and 5 bases, in that order; junction bases with no gene match: 3. This CDR3 is 13 amino acids long. CDR3 sequence: CASRRGGQDTQYF. The CDR3 DNA sequence: TGTGCCAGCAGGCGGGGGGGCCAAGATACGCAGTATTTT.

The chain employs TRBV28 and TRBJ2-7; D possibly corresponds to TRBD2 (6 bases). Trimming shortened V by 5 bases and J by 7 bases, and 9 bases separated the two germline ends. Germline CDR1 and CDR2: MDHEN and SYDVKM. There are 11 residues in the CDR3. The CDR3 nucleotides are TGTGCCAGCAGTCCCGCGGGGGAGCAGTACTTC. Translated, it gives CASSPAGEQYF.

This CDR3 is CASSLTPEQYF. The CDR3 region has the DNA TGTGCCAGCAGCCTGACACCCGAGCAGTACTTC. The chain recombines TRBV2 with TRBJ2-7, with unresolved D. Germline V gene lookup returns CDR1 SNHLY and CDR2 FYNNEI. The CDR3 loop spans 11 amino acids. Deletions cut 6 bases from V and 6 bases from J, with 9 bases between.

The V call is TRBV11-2, the J call TRBJ2-7; 8 nucleotides agree with TRBD1. V lost 1 base, J lost 5 bases, and 10 bases stayed unmatched. This CDR3 is 16 amino acids long. Germline CDR1 SGHAT, CDR2 FQNNGV. For the CDR3, the DNA is TGTGCCAGCAGCTTAGGCACACAGGGGGTGCTCCACGAGCAGTACTTC. This sequence encodes CASSLGTQGVLHEQYF. Combining the CDR3 with reference TRBV11-2 and TRBJ2-7 gives the whole variable domain EAGVAQSPRYKIIEKRQSVAFWCNPISGHATLYWYQQILGQGPKLLIQFQNNGVVDDSQLPKDRFSAERLKGVDSTLKIQPAKLEDSAVYLCASSLGTQGVLHEQYFGPGTRLTVT.

This chain links TRBV19 with TRBJ1-1; D remains ambiguous. Trimming took 8 bases from V and 0 from J, leaving 16 bases between them. Germline V gene sequence: CDR1 LNHDA, CDR2 SQIVND (reference sequence). CDR3 size: 15 residues. In DNA, the CDR3 is TGTGCCAGTTCCCCCCCTGAGGCGATGAACACTGAAGCTTTCTTT. Its protein product is CASSPPEAMNTEAFF.

J is TRBJ2-3 and V is TRBV5-1; weak D call: TRBD2 (5 bases). V lost 2 bases and J lost 0, with 10 bases in between. The CDR3 spans 15 residues. Germline CDR1 is SGHRS and CDR2 is YFSETQ. The CDR3 sequence is CASSLWGDSTDTQYF. The CDR3 DNA reads TGCGCCAGCAGCTTATGGGGAGACAGCACAGATACGCAGTATTTT.

This chain links TRBV27 with TRBJ1-2; no reliable D call. CDR1 and CDR2 from the germline V gene are MNHEY and SMNVEV (reference sequence). V was shortened by 10 bases and J by 4 bases, with 10 bases between the two germline ends. The CDR3 runs 11 residues. CDR3 sequence: CATGGPYGYTF. DNA of the CDR3: TGTGCCACCGGAGGACCCTATGGCTACACCTTC.

The chain has TRBV10-3 and TRBJ2-1; TRBD1 agrees at 7 bases. With V trimmed by 6 bases and J by 4 bases, 12 bases remained unmatched. Germline V gives CDR1 ENHRY, CDR2 SYGVKD. The CDR3 extends over 16 amino acids. Here the CDR3 DNA reads TGTGCCATCAGCTACGCAGGGGGAGAAGCTTACAATGAGCAGTTCTTC. Translation: CAISYAGGEAYNEQFF.

The chain has TRBV4-1 and TRBJ1-5; D is uncertain. The CDR3 is made up of 15 amino acids. Germline V gene sequence: CDR1 MGHRA, CDR2 YSYEKL. The V end lost 4 bases, the J end lost 0 bases, and 10 bases lay between the germline ends. CDR3 loop: CASSLYLSSNQPQHF. CDR3 nucleotide sequence: TGCGCCAGCAGCCTTTACCTAAGTAGCAATCAGCCCCAGCATTTT.

The CDR3 bases are TGTGCCAGCAGCCAAGGGGGGGACCAAGAGACCCAGTACTTC. Translation gives CASSQGGDQETQYF. The gene calls are TRBV4-2 and TRBJ2-5; tentative D call: TRBD2 (6 bases). Germline loops: CDR1 LGHNA, CDR2 YNFKEQ. V was pared by 1 base and J by 0 bases, with 6 bases between. The CDR3 loop spans 14 amino acids.

This sequence joins TRBV4-1 and TRBJ2-3; D uncertain. The CDR3 runs 16 residues. V lost 4 bases and J lost 1, with 15 bases in between. Germline CDR1 reads MGHRA; CDR2 reads YSYEKL. CDR3 DNA sequence: TGCGCCAGCAGCCTCATGTCCGGAGCTCGCACAGATACGCAGTATTTT. This gives the protein CASSLMSGARTDTQYF.

The chain employs TRBV10-1 and TRBJ1-5, with D perhaps matching TRBD1 (6 bases). CDR1 and CDR2 from the germline V gene are WNHNN and SYGVQD (reference sequence). The CDR3 is made up of 20 amino acids. The germline V and J ends were trimmed by 6 bases and 2 bases, with 29 bases remaining between them. The CDR3 here is CASREGQFEGELWGNQPQHF. The CDR3 nucleotides are TGCGCCAGCAGGGAAGGACAGTTCGAAGGGGAGCTGTGGGGCAATCAGCCCCAGCATTTT.

The V call is TRBV27, the J call TRBJ1-4; the D is unclear. There are 19 residues in the CDR3. Per germline, CDR1 MNHEY and CDR2 SMNVEV (reference sequence). V was pared by 1 base and J by 0 bases, with 18 bases between. CDR3 DNA: TGTGCCAGCAGTTTATACGGTAGCCTCAACGTTGCAACTAATGAAAAACTGTTTTTT. Translation: CASSLYGSLNVATNEKLFF.

The chain uses TRBV5-6 and TRBJ2-1, with D possibly matching TRBD1 (5 bases). V lost 0 bases, J lost 3 bases, and 16 bases lay in between. CDR1 and CDR2 from the germline V gene are SGHDT and YYEEEE. The CDR3 loop spans 17 amino acids. CDR3 coding DNA: TGTGCCAGCAGCTTGGGTAGCTGGGGCTCCCTCTACAATGAGCAGTTCTTC. Its protein product is CASSLGSWGSLYNEQFF. Variable domain in full (rest from reference TRBV5-6 and TRBJ2-1): DAGVTQSPTHLIKTRGQQVTLRCSPKSGHDTVSWYQQALGQGPQFIFQYYEEEERQRGNFPDRFSGHQFPNYSSELNVNALLLGDSALYLCASSLGSWGSLYNEQFFGPGTRLTVL.

The CDR3 nucleotides read TGTGCCAGCAGCTTAGACGGGGACTTAGCTAACTATGGCTACACCTTC. This gives the protein CASSLDGDLANYGYTF. This chain connects TRBV11-2 to TRBJ1-2, with TRBD1 as a possible D gene (5 bases). This CDR3 is 16 amino acids long. CDR1 and CDR2 (germline): SGHAT, FQNNGV. Trimming pared 0 bases from V and 0 bases from J, leaving 11 bases between.

This clone was seen more than once but under ten times. The genes are TRBV4-1 and TRBJ1-4; D is unclear. This CDR3 is 13 amino acids long. V was cut by 3 bases and J by 8 bases, with 10 bases left in between. Germline assignment: CDR1 MGHRA and CDR2 YSYEKL. Here the CDR3 DNA reads TGCGCCAGCAGCCAGACCCGCGGGGAAAAACTGTTTTTT. Translation gives CASSQTRGEKLFF.

The chain combines TRBV15 with TRBJ2-7; 9 nucleotides match TRBD1. The CDR3 runs to 14 residues. After removal of 5 bases from V and 3 bases from J, the junction contained 5 bases not matched to a gene. CDR1 LNHNV and CDR2 YYDKDF come from the germline V gene (reference sequence). The chain's CDR3 is CATSVGTGNYEQYF. The CDR3 nucleotides are TGTGCCACCAGCGTCGGGACAGGGAACTACGAGCAGTACTTC. The full variable domain, completed using reference TRBV15 and TRBJ2-7, is DAMVIQNPRYQVTQFGKPVTLSCSQTLNHNVMYWYQQKSSQAPKLLFHYYDKDFNNEADTPDNFQSRRPNTSFCFLDIRSPGLGDTAMYLCATSVGTGNYEQYFGPGTRLTVT.

The chain couples TRBV6-5 to TRBJ2-7, with 10 bases fitting TRBD1. The germline V gene encodes CDR1 MNHEY and CDR2 SVGAGI. The CDR3 totals 14 residues. Germline trimming cut 4 bases from V and 2 bases from J; bases unmatched to any gene: 2. CDR3 in DNA: TGTGCCAGCAGTTTGGGACAGGGGCCCTACGAGCAGTACTTC. It is translated as CASSLGQGPYEQYF.

The rearrangement uses TRBV7-8 and TRBJ1-3; D unresolved. Trimming took off 2 bases at V and 1 base at J, with 9 bases between the two ends. The CDR3 extends over 15 amino acids. Germline CDR1 and CDR2: SGHVS and FQNEAQ. This CDR3 is CASSLNLLSGNTIYF. For the CDR3, the DNA is TGTGCCAGCAGCTTAAACCTCCTATCTGGAAACACCATATATTTT.

As to this clone: The junction differs from germline at one of its ends, possibly a read error. The rearrangement joins TRBV4-1 to TRBJ2-2; D not resolved. The CDR3 is 12 residues long. Germline loops: CDR1 MGHRA, CDR2 YSYEKL. CDR3 sequence reads: CASSQNSGELFF. In nucleotides, the CDR3 is TGCGCCAGCAGCCAAAACAGCGGGGAGCTGTTTTTT.

The gene calls are TRBV6-4 and TRBJ2-1, with D possibly TRBD1 on 5 matching bases. Germline loops: CDR1 MRHNA, CDR2 SNTAGT. V dropped 4 bases and J dropped 5 bases, with 9 bases sitting between them. The CDR3 is 13 residues long. CDR3 loop: CASSAQDNNEQFF. The CDR3 DNA reads TGTGCCAGCAGTGCCCAGGACAACAATGAGCAGTTCTTC.

The J gene is TRBJ1-1, the V gene TRBV9; D gene ambiguous. The CDR3 runs 12 residues. The germline CDR1 and CDR2 sequences are SGDLS and YYNGEE. The V end was cut by 3 bases, the J end by 7 bases, with 10 bases between. Here the CDR3 reads CASSGRDGEAFF. CDR3 DNA: TGTGCCAGCAGCGGGAGGGATGGTGAAGCTTTCTTT.